Below, 30 T cell receptor beta chains from the same sample are listed, as sequenced in a study of blood T cell repertoires in COVID-19. Clones were sequenced by immunoSEQ multiplex PCR, and TCRdb holds only the in-frame ones, with some missing. This sample has some 350,000 clones, with around 83% found just once. The specimen sequenced was peripheral blood. All receptors come from a man aged 25-45 years with active or convalescent COVID-19.

This clone was counted once. The chain employs TRBV2 and TRBJ1-6, with D possibly TRBD1 on 6 matching bases. Germline V gene sequence: CDR1 SNHLY, CDR2 FYNNEI. V lost 3 bases and J lost 1, with 16 bases in between. The CDR3 runs 18 residues. Written as DNA, the CDR3 is TGTGCCAGCAGTGATGGGGGCCCGGGAGGGTCCTATAATTCACCCCTCCACTTT. Its translation: CASSDGGPGGSYNSPLHF.

The V call is TRBV4-3, the J call TRBJ2-7; D not certain. In germline, CDR1 is LGHNA, CDR2 YSLEER. Trimming shortened V by 0 bases and J by 2 bases, and 11 bases separated the two germline ends. The CDR3 runs to 15 residues. The CDR3: CASSQDLLAAYEQYF. The CDR3 nucleotides read TGCGCCAGCAGCCAAGACCTCCTGGCAGCCTACGAGCAGTACTTC.

The genes are TRBV6-2 or TRBV6-3 and TRBJ1-6; D call uncertain. V lost 5 bases and J 14 bases, leaving 16 bases between the germline ends. Germline V CDR1 and CDR2: MNHEY, SVGEGT. The CDR3 runs 13 residues. This CDR3 is CASSRRPGLSLHF. CDR3 DNA sequence: TGTGCCAGCAGTAGACGGCCGGGGTTGTCCCTCCACTTT.

This chain joins TRBV7-9 and TRBJ1-4; no clear D gene. This CDR3 comprises 15 residues. Trimming shortened V by 4 bases and J by 4 bases, and 13 bases separated the two germline ends. The V gene's germline CDR1 is SEHNR and CDR2 FQNEAQ (reference sequence). In DNA, the CDR3 is TGTGCCAGCAGCTCCCTCGACACCTATAATGAAAAACTGTTTTTT. Its translation: CASSSLDTYNEKLFF.

The V gene is TRBV6-2 or TRBV6-3, the J gene TRBJ2-7; D not resolved. CDR1 and CDR2 (germline): MNHEY, SVGEGT. The CDR3 is 14 amino acids. The germline V and J ends were trimmed by 2 bases and 0 bases, with 8 bases remaining between them. CDR3 DNA sequence: TGTGCCAGCAGTTACCCCGAGGACTCCTACGAGCAGTACTTC. Its translation is CASSYPEDSYEQYF.

The V and J genes are TRBV5-1 and TRBJ1-2; 7 bases fit TRBD1. The CDR3 sequence is 14 residues long. V lost 5 bases, J lost 6 bases, and 10 bases stayed unmatched. Germline CDR1 and CDR2: SGHRS and YFSETQ. CDR3 sequence reads: CASSLDRDADGYTF. CDR3 nucleotides: TGCGCCAGCAGTCTCGACAGGGACGCTGATGGCTACACCTTC.

The CDR3 coding sequence is TGTGCCAGCAGCTTAGCGGGACAGGGGAAAAATGAGCAGTTCTTC. As protein: CASSLAGQGKNEQFF. The chain has TRBV11-1 and TRBJ2-1; 10 bases line up with TRBD1. Germline V gene sequence: CDR1 SGHAT, CDR2 FQDESV (reference sequence). The CDR3 has 15 amino acids. J lost 7 bases, V lost 0 bases, and 3 bases had no gene match.

V is TRBV11-2 and J is TRBJ1-5; D is uncertain. CDR1 and CDR2 (germline): SGHAT, FQNNGV. Trimming stripped 1 base from V and 5 bases from J, with 6 bases between. CDR3 length: 13 residues. CDR3 in DNA: TGTGCCAGCAGCTTAGGGAGAGATCAGCCCCAGCATTTT. Its protein is CASSLGRDQPQHF.

This chain uses TRBV10-3 with TRBJ2-2; a weak D match, TRBD1 (6 bases). Germline V gene data show CDR1 as ENHRY and CDR2 as SYGVKD. Trimming pared 3 bases from V and 0 bases from J, leaving 8 bases between. The CDR3 sequence is 15 residues long. The CDR3 bases are TGTGCCATCAGTGAAAGGACAGCGAACACCGGGGAGCTGTTTTTT. Translated: CAISERTANTGELFF.

This rearrangement joins TRBV5-4 to TRBJ2-2; 8 nucleotides match TRBD1. V shed 5 bases and J 4 bases; nucleotides not matched to a gene: 4. The CDR3 totals 14 residues. Looked up from germline, CDR1 is SGHNT and CDR2 is YYREEE (reference sequence). The CDR3 spells CASRQTGGTGELFF. DNA for the CDR3: TGTGCCAGCAGACAAACAGGGGGCACCGGGGAGCTGTTTTTT.

This chain links TRBV5-1 with TRBJ2-7; 7 bases are a match to TRBD1. The trim removed 0 bases at V and 2 bases at J, leaving 5 bases unmatched. The germline V gene has CDR1 SGHRS and CDR2 YFSETQ. The CDR3 is 15 amino acids. CDR3 DNA: TGCGCCAGCAGCTTGGGGACAGGAGAGCCCTACGAGCAGTACTTC. Translation gives CASSLGTGEPYEQYF.

The gene calls are TRBV27 and TRBJ2-7; possibly TRBD2 for D (5 bases). V lost 6 bases and J lost 3, with 12 bases in between. CDR1 and CDR2 from the germline V gene are MNHEY and SMNVEV (reference sequence). There are 13 residues in the CDR3. The CDR3: CASRVFGDYEQYF. The DNA of the CDR3 is TGTGCCAGCAGAGTTTTCGGGGACTACGAGCAGTACTTC.

The chain uses TRBV7-9 and TRBJ2-3, with D maybe TRBD2 (6 bases). Germline CDR1 SEHNR, CDR2 FQNEAQ (reference sequence). V lost 1 base and J lost 4, with 9 bases in between. This CDR3 has 14 residues. The CDR3 DNA reads TGTGCCAGCAGCTTAGTTGCTAGCGCAGATACGCAGTATTTT. Translated: CASSLVASADTQYF.

The chain is built from TRBV4-3 and TRBJ2-2; D gene uncertain. The CDR3 sequence is 15 residues long. V lost 4 bases to trimming and J lost 3 bases, with 12 bases between them. The germline V gene has CDR1 LGHNA and CDR2 YSLEER. CDR3 in amino acids: CASSRRQDYTGELFF. In DNA form, the CDR3 reads TGCGCCAGCAGCCGCCGGCAAGACTACACCGGGGAGCTGTTTTTT.

The table lists this clone with a few counts. The chain links TRBV19 to TRBJ2-2, with 8 nucleotides matching TRBD1. Germline V gene sequence: CDR1 LNHDA, CDR2 SQIVND (reference sequence). Germline trimming cut 7 bases from V and 4 bases from J; bases unmatched to any gene: 14. The CDR3 has 17 amino acids. The CDR3 sequence is CASTHSDRAFGTGELFF. The CDR3 coding sequence is TGTGCCAGTACTCATTCGGACAGGGCTTTCGGCACCGGGGAGCTGTTTTTT.

J is TRBJ2-3 and V is TRBV11-1; perhaps TRBD2 as D (5 bases). Germline CDR1 and CDR2: SGHAT and FQDESV (reference sequence). This CDR3 contains 13 residues. Trimming removed 3 bases at V and 6 bases at J, with 10 bases between. The CDR3 loop reads CASSFNSGDTQYF. DNA for the CDR3: TGTGCCAGCAGCTTCAACTCGGGGGATACGCAGTATTTT.

The chain links TRBV9 to TRBJ2-5, with 10 bases lining up with TRBD2. The V gene end was trimmed by 3 bases and the J gene end by 4 bases; junction bases not matched to a gene: 3. Germline V gives CDR1 SGDLS, CDR2 YYNGEE. The CDR3 length is 14 residues. The CDR3 DNA follows: TGTGCCAGCAGCGGGGGACTAGCGCGAGAGACCCAGTACTTC. This codes for CASSGGLARETQYF.

V is TRBV27 and J is TRBJ2-6, with TRBD2 identical over 9 bases. Germline loops: CDR1 MNHEY, CDR2 SMNVEV (reference sequence). The V gene end was trimmed by 9 bases and the J gene end by 2 bases; junction bases not matched to a gene: 5. This CDR3 comprises 15 residues. CDR3 residues: CASNSGRAGANVLTF. CDR3 sequence (DNA): TGTGCCAGTAATAGCGGGAGAGCTGGGGCCAACGTCCTGACTTTC.

The J gene is TRBJ2-3, the V gene TRBV11-3; 11 nucleotides agree with TRBD2. With 0 bases clipped from V and 7 bases from J, the junction kept 9 bases outside the gene matches. Germline CDR1 SGHNT, CDR2 YENEEA. The CDR3 length is 17 residues. In nucleotides, the CDR3 is TGTGCCAGCAGCTTAGATTGGTCTAGCGGGGGGTTCCATACGCAGTATTTT. It is translated as CASSLDWSSGGFHTQYF.

The gene calls are TRBV9 and TRBJ1-6; TRBD1 agrees at 11 bases. CDR1 and CDR2 (germline): SGDLS, YYNGEE. The CDR3 covers 19 residues. After removal of 4 bases from V and 3 bases from J, the junction contained 12 bases not matched to a gene. The CDR3 nucleotides are TGTGCCAGCAGCTCCCCCCGGGACAGGGGGTCCCTCTATAATTCACCCCTCCACTTT. Encoded protein: CASSSPRDRGSLYNSPLHF.

This rearrangement joins TRBV27 to TRBJ1-1; D gene uncertain. V lost 6 bases, J lost 3 bases, and 11 bases lay in between. This CDR3 has 13 residues. Germline V lookup: CDR1 MNHEY, CDR2 SMNVEV (reference sequence). CDR3 protein: CASSPNAYTEAFF. The CDR3 bases are TGTGCCAGCAGCCCTAACGCCTACACTGAAGCTTTCTTT.

The chain couples TRBV4-2 to TRBJ2-2; possibly TRBD1 for D (6 bases). Looked up from germline, CDR1 is LGHNA and CDR2 is YNFKEQ. The CDR3 is made up of 15 amino acids. V gave up 3 bases and J gave up 3 bases, with 11 bases separating them. The chain's CDR3 is CASSQATGDTGELFF. Written as DNA, the CDR3 is TGTGCCAGCAGCCAGGCGACAGGAGACACCGGGGAGCTGTTTTTT.

The gene calls are TRBV3-1 (or the pseudogene TRBV3-2) and TRBJ2-7; 7 bases agree with TRBD2. Germline loops: CDR1 LGHDT, CDR2 YNNKEL (reference sequence). The CDR3 runs 13 residues. V trimming: 4 bases; J trimming: 3 bases; junction bases outside the gene matches: 3. CDR3 sequence reads: CASSRRGSYEQYF. CDR3 bases: TGTGCCAGCAGCCGGCGGGGGAGCTACGAGCAGTACTTC.

The CDR3 region is CSVEAGNRVKDTQYF. CDR3 sequence (DNA): TGCAGCGTTGAAGCGGGGAACAGGGTGAAGGATACGCAGTATTTT. The rearrangement links TRBV29-1 to TRBJ2-3; D is possibly TRBD1 (6 bases). In germline, CDR1 is SQVTM, CDR2 ANQGSEA. This CDR3 contains 15 residues. Trimming shortened V by 1 base and J by 6 bases, and 17 bases separated the two germline ends.

The chain employs TRBV11-2 and TRBJ2-1, with D possibly TRBD1 on 6 matching bases. The length of the CDR3 is 14 residues. CDR1 and CDR2 (germline): SGHAT, FQNNGV. The ends were cut back, 1 base at V and 5 bases at J, with 9 bases in the middle. The CDR3 nucleotides are TGTGCCAGCAGCTTAGCTCGGACAGACAATGAGCAGTTCTTC. Translation gives CASSLARTDNEQFF.

This chain joins TRBV5-1 and TRBJ2-5; possibly TRBD1 for D (6 bases). The CDR3 sequence is 13 residues long. CDR1 and CDR2 from the germline V gene are SGHRS and YFSETQ. With 8 bases removed from V and 3 bases from J, the gap between germline ends came to 14 bases. CDR3 region: CASSHRDKETQYF. CDR3 DNA: TGCGCCAGTAGTCATCGGGACAAAGAGACCCAGTACTTC.

The rearrangement links TRBV5-4 to TRBJ1-1, with D tentatively TRBD1 (6 bases). V shed 1 base and J shed 9 bases, with 16 bases lying between them. The CDR3 covers 14 residues. Germline values: CDR1 SGHNT, CDR2 YYREEE (reference sequence). CDR3 nucleotides: TGTGCCAGCAGCTTGCCTGGGGCGAGGGGGAAAGCTTTCTTT. This gives the protein CASSLPGARGKAFF.

The chain employs TRBV5-6 and TRBJ1-1, with D tentatively TRBD1 (6 bases). V was clipped by 0 bases and J by 8 bases, with 8 bases between them. The length of the CDR3 is 12 residues. Germline V gives CDR1 SGHDT, CDR2 YYEEEE. The CDR3 is CASSLGGQEAFF. As DNA, the CDR3 is TGTGCCAGCAGCTTGGGTGGACAGGAAGCTTTCTTT.

The V call is TRBV5-1, the J call TRBJ1-4; D remains unclear. Germline V gene data show CDR1 as SGHRS and CDR2 as YFSETQ. This CDR3 is 14 amino acids long. Trimming took off 4 bases at V and 0 bases at J, with 7 bases between the two ends. The CDR3 reads CASSLLTTNEKLFF. DNA of the CDR3: TGCGCCAGCAGCCTCCTTACAACTAATGAAAAACTGTTTTTT.

The CDR3 DNA follows: TGTGCCACCAGTGATTTTGGCCTCGACTCCTACAATGAGCAGTTCTTC. Its protein is CATSDFGLDSYNEQFF. The chain carries TRBV24-1 and TRBJ2-1; D unclear. Germline CDR1 KGHDR, CDR2 SFDVKD. This CDR3 contains 16 residues. The germline V and J ends were trimmed by 1 base and 0 bases, with 9 bases remaining between them.